This is a list of T cell receptor beta chains from one sample in a study of T cell responses to AZD1222 COVID-19 vaccine. TCRdb's copy holds only in-frame clones and misses some; the assay was immunoSEQ multiplex PCR. The sample includes about 150,000 clones, approximately 86% of them seen just once. The source was peripheral blood, collected 28 days after the second dose of the MenACWY control vaccine. Every receptor here comes from an adult who received the MenACWY meningococcal vaccine as a control. The CDR3 runs from the conserved cysteine through the conserved F or W. D genes are given only for firm matches. The size entry is marked missing in some rows and otherwise reads once, few, many or a size class.

V,J,size,D,CDR3,DNA
TRBV12-3/TRBV12-4,TRBJ1-4,-,-,CASSLTDTSVFF,TGTGCCAGCAGTTTAACGGACACCTCTGTGTTTTTT
TRBV19,TRBJ2-5,-,-,CASSINRALGETQYF,TGTGCCAGTAGTATTAACAGGGCTCTAGGTGAGACCCAGTACTTC
TRBV3-1/TRBV3-2,TRBJ2-7,-,-,CASSQGSLSWEQYF,TGTGCCAGCAGCCAAGGGTCACTTTCATGGGAGCAGTACTTC
TRBV27,TRBJ1-1,-,-,CASSLLGATEAFF,TGTGCCAGCAGTCTACTGGGGGCCACTGAAGCTTTCTTT
TRBV4-1,TRBJ1-5,-,-,CASSQEMGAGDQPQHF,TGCGCCAGCAGCCAAGAAATGGGGGCAGGGGATCAGCCCCAGCATTTT
TRBV6-6,TRBJ1-6,-,-,CASRFDPGVSPLHF,TGTGCCAGCAGATTCGACCCGGGGGTTTCACCCCTCCACTTT
TRBV6-2/TRBV6-3,TRBJ2-5,once,TRBD2,CASSHGLAGVETQYF,TGTGCCAGCAGTCACGGACTAGCGGGGGTAGAGACCCAGTACTTC
TRBV7-2,TRBJ1-1,-,-,CASSQWDRSTNTEAFF,TGTGCCAGCAGCCAGTGGGATAGATCAACGAACACTGAAGCTTTCTTT
TRBV2,TRBJ2-5,-,-,CASSYRGGETQYF,TGTGCCAGCAGTTACAGGGGGGGGGAGACCCAGTACTTC
TRBV2,TRBJ1-3,few,-,CASDFRGFGNTIYF,TGTGCCAGCGACTTCAGGGGCTTTGGAAACACCATATATTTT
TRBV9,TRBJ1-5,-,-,CASSVGGGLSNQPQHF,TGTGCCAGCAGCGTAGGTGGAGGGCTTAGCAATCAGCCCCAGCATTTT
TRBV7-6,TRBJ1-1,-,-,CASSQQRLGASTEAFF,TGTGCCAGCAGCCAGCAAAGATTGGGGGCCAGCACTGAAGCTTTCTTT
TRBV6-2/TRBV6-3,TRBJ2-7,-,-,CASSPRGLGEQYF,TGTGCCAGCAGTCCCCGGGGGCTGGGGGAGCAGTACTTC
TRBV19,TRBJ2-5,-,-,CASSSFGLSVETQYF,TGTGCCAGTAGTAGTTTTGGACTCAGCGTTGAGACCCAGTACTTC
TRBV3-1/TRBV3-2,TRBJ1-2,-,-,CASSYGQSFYGYTF,TGTGCCAGCAGCTACGGACAGTCCTTCTATGGCTACACCTTC
TRBV7-2,TRBJ2-3,-,-,CASSLRQTTDTQYF,TGTGCCAGCAGCTTAAGGCAGACCACAGATACGCAGTATTTT
TRBV6-5,TRBJ1-5,-,TRBD1,CASSYWTGIDQPQHF,TGTGCCAGCAGTTACTGGACAGGGATCGATCAGCCCCAGCATTTT
TRBV4-1,TRBJ1-1,-,TRBD1,CASSQIQGADTEAFF,TGCGCCAGCAGCCAGATCCAGGGGGCCGACACTGAAGCTTTCTTT
TRBV18,TRBJ2-2,-,TRBD1,CASSPDNRGANTGELFF,TGTGCCAGCTCACCAGACAACAGGGGGGCAAACACCGGGGAGCTGTTTTTT
TRBV7-6,TRBJ2-6,-,-,CASSFGGTGANVLTF,TGTGCCAGCAGCTTCGGGGGTACTGGGGCCAACGTCCTGACTTTC
TRBV7-2,TRBJ2-3,-,TRBD2,CASRSGGSGTDTQYF,TGTGCCAGCAGGTCGGGCGGGAGCGGAACAGATACGCAGTATTTT
TRBV6-6,TRBJ1-6,-,-,CASSYNMGGDSPLHF,TGTGCCAGCAGTTACAACATGGGGGGTGACTCACCCCTCCACTTT
TRBV19,TRBJ1-1,-,-,CASSPAGNTEAFF,TGTGCCAGTAGTCCGGCAGGGAACACTGAAGCTTTCTTT
TRBV15,TRBJ1-6,-,TRBD1,CATSRLTGGTHSPLHF,TGTGCCACCAGCAGGTTGACAGGGGGGACGCATTCACCCCTCCACTTT
TRBV5-1,TRBJ2-7,-,-,CASWEGANSYEQYF,TGCGCCAGCTGGGAGGGGGCGAACTCCTACGAGCAGTACTTC
TRBV9,TRBJ1-2,-,-,CASSPSRQVSYGYTF,TGTGCCAGCAGCCCGTCCCGACAGGTTAGCTATGGCTACACCTTC
TRBV18,TRBJ2-3,-,-,CASSPDSNTDTQYF,TGTGCCAGCTCACCCGACAGTAACACAGATACGCAGTATTTT
TRBV2,TRBJ1-1,-,TRBD1,CASRFTGASTEAFF,TGTGCCAGCAGATTTACAGGGGCGAGCACTGAAGCTTTCTTT
TRBV2,TRBJ2-2,-,TRBD1,CASSERGGPTGELFF,TGTGCCAGCAGTGAAAGAGGGGGCCCCACCGGGGAGCTGTTTTTT
TRBV2,TRBJ1-1,-,TRBD1,CASRVTGATEAFF,TGTGCCAGCAGAGTGACAGGGGCCACTGAAGCTTTCTTT
TRBV29-1,TRBJ2-5,-,-,CSVVRGAQETQYF,TGCAGCGTTGTTCGGGGGGCCCAAGAGACCCAGTACTTC
TRBV6-5,TRBJ1-1,-,-,CASSYSMMNTEAFF,TGTGCCAGCAGTTACTCGATGATGAACACTGAAGCTTTCTTT
TRBV5-4,TRBJ1-1,once,-,CASSKIDSLAEAFF,TGTGCCAGCAGCAAAATCGACAGTCTGGCTGAAGCTTTCTTT
TRBV7-3,TRBJ2-1,-,TRBD2,CASSLGTSGTGEQFF,TGTGCCAGCAGCTTAGGGACTAGCGGGACTGGTGAGCAGTTCTTC
TRBV5-1,TRBJ1-5,few,-,CASSQNGGPNQPQHF,TGCGCCAGCAGCCAGAATGGAGGGCCCAATCAGCCCCAGCATTTT
TRBV5-1,TRBJ2-2,-,TRBD1,CASSWDRGYTGELFF,TGCGCCAGCAGTTGGGACAGGGGATATACCGGGGAGCTGTTTTTT
TRBV30,TRBJ1-3,-,TRBD1,CAWQTGGRNTIYF,TGTGCCTGGCAGACAGGGGGAAGGAACACCATATATTTT
TRBV15,TRBJ2-7,-,-,CATSRDRDYEQYF,TGTGCCACCAGCAGAGATCGAGACTACGAGCAGTACTTC
TRBV11-2,TRBJ2-5,-,TRBD2,CASSRVAGGTSQETQYF,TGTGCCAGCAGCAGGGTAGCGGGAGGGACCTCCCAAGAGACCCAGTACTTC
TRBV27,TRBJ2-3,-,-,CASSPSPPGGGTDTQYF,TGTGCCAGCAGTCCTTCCCCCCCCGGGGGCGGCACAGATACGCAGTATTTT
TRBV29-1,TRBJ1-2,-,TRBD1,CSVRPGTGEGYTF,TGCAGCGTTAGGCCCGGGACAGGGGAAGGCTACACCTTC
TRBV5-4,TRBJ2-1,once,-,CASSLLDLPGDEQFF,TGTGCCAGCAGCTTATTGGACCTCCCTGGCGATGAGCAGTTCTTC
TRBV27,TRBJ1-1,-,-,CASSFGGGTEAFF,TGTGCCAGCAGTTTCGGGGGGGGCACTGAAGCTTTCTTT